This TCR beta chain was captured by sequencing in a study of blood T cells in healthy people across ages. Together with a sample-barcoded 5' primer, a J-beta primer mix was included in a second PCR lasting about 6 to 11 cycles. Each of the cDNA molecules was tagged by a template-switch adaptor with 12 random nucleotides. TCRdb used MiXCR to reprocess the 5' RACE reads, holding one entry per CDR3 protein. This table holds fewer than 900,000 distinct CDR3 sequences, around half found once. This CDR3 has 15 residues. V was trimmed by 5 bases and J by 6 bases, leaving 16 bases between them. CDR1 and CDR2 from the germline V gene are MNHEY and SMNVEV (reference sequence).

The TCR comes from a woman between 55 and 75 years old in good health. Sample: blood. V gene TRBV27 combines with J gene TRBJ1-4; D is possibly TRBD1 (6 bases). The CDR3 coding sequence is TGTGCCAGCAGTGGGACATGGGGGGCTTATGAAAAACTGTTTTTT. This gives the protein CASSGTWGAYEKLFF.